This entry lists 4 T cell receptor beta chains sequenced from one sample in a study of radiation and T cells in renal cell carcinoma. Profiled with immunoSEQ multiplex PCR; TCRdb holds only in-frame clones, not every one. The table records tens of thousands of clones, 65% to 90% of them present only once. Time point specified: blood 2 weeks post-SBRT. As for treatment: 15 Gy SBRT to primary tumor, nephrectomy 4 weeks later. The sequencing here drew on blood, taken from a patient whose treatment included radiotherapy and nephrectomy. These TCRs come from a woman aged 45-65 years with renal cell carcinoma.

This clone has only a few counts. The CDR3 nucleotides read TGTGCCAGCAGGGGGGAAACCTACGAGCAGTACTTC. This translates into CASRGETYEQYF. This chain uses TRBV2 with TRBJ2-7, with D perhaps matching TRBD1 or TRBD2 (5 bases each). The V gene lost 6 bases and the J gene lost 2 bases, with 8 bases spanning the gap. Germline assignment: CDR1 SNHLY and CDR2 FYNNEI. CDR3 length equals 12 residues.

The V gene is TRBV2, the J gene TRBJ2-3; 8 bases map to TRBD2. This CDR3 region has 16 residues. CDR1 and CDR2 (germline): SNHLY, FYNNEI. Unmatched junction bases numbered 10, after V lost 6 bases and J lost 2 bases. CDR3: CASRSGAGAPTDTQYF. CDR3 DNA sequence: TGTGCCAGCAGGAGCGGAGCGGGAGCCCCCACAGATACGCAGTATTTT.

This clone has a single count. This chain links TRBV7-2 with TRBJ1-2; D may be TRBD1 (5 bases). This CDR3 is 15 amino acids long. V was shortened by 5 bases and J by 3 bases, with 16 bases between the two germline ends. Germline V gives CDR1 SGHTA, CDR2 FQGNSA. The CDR3 DNA reads as TGTGCCAGCAGCCTCCAAACGGGGCAAGACTATGGCTACACCTTC. It codes for CASSLQTGQDYGYTF.

This clone occurred once. This chain connects TRBV7-2 to TRBJ1-1; possible D gene TRBD1, 5 bases. The CDR3 sequence is 17 residues long. V was pared by 1 base and J by 1 base, with 16 bases between. The germline V gene encodes CDR1 SGHTA and CDR2 FQGNSA. The CDR3 DNA reads TGTGCCAGCAGCTTAGGGGGACGGAGAGGAGGGAACACTGAAGCTTTCTTT. The encoded protein is CASSLGGRRGGNTEAFF.